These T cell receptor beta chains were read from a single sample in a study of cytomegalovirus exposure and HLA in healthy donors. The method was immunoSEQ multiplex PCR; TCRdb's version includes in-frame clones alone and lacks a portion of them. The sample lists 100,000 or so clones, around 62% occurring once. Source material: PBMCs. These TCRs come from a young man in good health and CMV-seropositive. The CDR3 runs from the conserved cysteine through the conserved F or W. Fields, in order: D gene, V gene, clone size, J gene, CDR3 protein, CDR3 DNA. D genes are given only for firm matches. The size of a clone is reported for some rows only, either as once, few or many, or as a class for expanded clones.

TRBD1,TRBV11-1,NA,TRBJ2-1,CASSIRDRQYNEQFF,TGTGCCAGCAGCATCCGGGACAGGCAATACAATGAGCAGTTCTTC
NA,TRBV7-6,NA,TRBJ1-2,CASSLLAANYGYTF,TGTGCCAGCAGCTTACTAGCGGCTAACTATGGCTACACCTTC
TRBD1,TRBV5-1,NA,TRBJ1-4,CASSLAGGATNEKLFF,TGCGCCAGCAGCTTGGCAGGGGGAGCAACTAATGAAAAACTGTTTTTT
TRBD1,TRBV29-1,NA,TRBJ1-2,CSSWTGYGYTF,TGCAGCTCGTGGACAGGCTATGGCTACACCTTC
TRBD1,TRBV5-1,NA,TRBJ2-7,CASSLGPGTGANEQYF,TGCGCCAGCAGCTTGGGCCCCGGGACAGGGGCAAACGAGCAGTACTTC
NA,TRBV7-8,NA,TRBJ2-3,CASSGETQPSTDTQYF,TGTGCCAGCAGCGGAGAGACTCAGCCTAGCACAGATACGCAGTATTTT
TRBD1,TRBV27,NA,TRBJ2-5,CASSFPTGGHETQYF,TGTGCCAGCAGTTTCCCGACAGGGGGCCATGAGACCCAGTACTTC
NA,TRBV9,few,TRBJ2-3,CASSSETGESTDTQYF,TGTGCCAGCAGCTCCGAGACTGGGGAGAGCACAGATACGCAGTATTTT
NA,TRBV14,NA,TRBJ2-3,CASSTRGAGSFGDTQYF,TGTGCCAGCAGCACCCGGGGAGCGGGTTCATTCGGAGATACGCAGTATTTT
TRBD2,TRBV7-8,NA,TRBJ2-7,CASSLPSGGAVGGSYEQYF,TGTGCCAGCAGCTTACCTAGCGGGGGGGCGGTAGGCGGCTCCTACGAGCAGTACTTC
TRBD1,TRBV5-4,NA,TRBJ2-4,CASSSKTGAKNIQYF,TGTGCCAGCAGCTCCAAGACAGGGGCTAAAAACATTCAGTACTTC
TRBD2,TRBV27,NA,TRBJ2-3,CASEAGVKDTQYF,TGTGCCAGCGAAGCGGGGGTCAAAGATACGCAGTATTTT
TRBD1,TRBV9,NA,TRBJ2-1,CASSPPPGTGGYNEQFF,TGTGCCAGCAGCCCCCCTCCCGGGACAGGGGGCTACAATGAGCAGTTCTTC
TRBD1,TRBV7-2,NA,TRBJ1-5,CASSLMGQVNQPQHF,TGTGCCAGCAGCTTAATGGGACAGGTCAATCAGCCCCAGCATTTT
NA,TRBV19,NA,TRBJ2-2,CASSMGQYTGELFF,TGTGCCAGTAGTATGGGGCAGTACACCGGGGAGCTGTTTTTT